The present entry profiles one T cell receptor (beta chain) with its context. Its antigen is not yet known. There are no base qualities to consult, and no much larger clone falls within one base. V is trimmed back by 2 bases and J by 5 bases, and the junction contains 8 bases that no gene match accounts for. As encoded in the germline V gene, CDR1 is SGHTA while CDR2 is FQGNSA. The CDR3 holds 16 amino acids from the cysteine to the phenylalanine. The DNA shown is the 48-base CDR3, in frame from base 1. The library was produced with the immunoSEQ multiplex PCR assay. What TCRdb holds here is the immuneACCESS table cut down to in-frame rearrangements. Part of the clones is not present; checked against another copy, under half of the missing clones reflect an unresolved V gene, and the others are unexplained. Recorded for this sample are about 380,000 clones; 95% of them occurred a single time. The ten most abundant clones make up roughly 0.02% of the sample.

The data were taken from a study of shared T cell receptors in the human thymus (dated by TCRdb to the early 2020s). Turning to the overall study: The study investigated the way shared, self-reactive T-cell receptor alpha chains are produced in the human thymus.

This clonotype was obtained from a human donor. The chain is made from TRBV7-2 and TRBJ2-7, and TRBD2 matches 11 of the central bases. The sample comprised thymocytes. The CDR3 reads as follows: CASSLHRLAGGHEQYF. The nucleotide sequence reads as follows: TGTGCCAGCAGCTTACATCGGCTAGCGGGAGGCCACGAGCAGTACTTC.